This TCR beta chain came from a study of CD8+ T cells in alopecia areata. Treatment noted: oral pan-JAK inhibitor, 5-10 mg twice daily. Obtained from alopecia areata patients were lesional scalp punch biopsies along with peripheral blood. This clone was recorded a few times. Reverse transcription of extracted RNA yielded cDNA, which provided the sequencing template. Method: immunoSEQ multiplex PCR; TCRdb's copy keeps in-frame clones and lacks some. Of 200,000 to 250,000 clones listed, less than 65% are singletons. This material consisted of CD4+ T cells sorted from blood, taken at week 4, from a patient treated with tofacitinib. This TCR was recovered from a human donor with alopecia areata.

This CDR3 is CAWSLLNRGYTF. The CDR3 nucleotides are TGTGCCTGGAGCCTCCTTAATCGTGGCTACACCTTC. This sequence joins TRBV30 and TRBJ1-2; D not resolved. This CDR3 has 12 residues. V lost 3 bases and J 7 bases, leaving 12 bases between the germline ends. Looked up from germline, CDR1 is GTSNPN and CDR2 is SVGIG (reference sequence).